This T cell receptor beta chain emerged from a study of cytomegalovirus exposure and HLA in healthy donors. This clone was seen a few times. This CDR3 contains 14 residues. In the PCR, 60 Vbeta and 13 Jbeta primers were used. TCRdb's copy holds only in-frame clones and misses some; the assay was immunoSEQ multiplex PCR. The repertoire consists of 150,000 to 180,000 clones, with about three quarters occurring once and the leading ten covering around 1.5%. The receptor comes from a man younger than 35 in good health and CMV-seronegative. Source material: PBMCs. The genes are TRBV21-1 and TRBJ2-3; the table gives TRBD1 as D, unverified against the DNA. TRBV21-1 is marked as a pseudogene. Written as DNA, the CDR3 is TGTGCCAGTCCGGGACACCCCTGCACAGATACGCAGTATTTT. This gives the protein CASPGHPCTDTQYF.